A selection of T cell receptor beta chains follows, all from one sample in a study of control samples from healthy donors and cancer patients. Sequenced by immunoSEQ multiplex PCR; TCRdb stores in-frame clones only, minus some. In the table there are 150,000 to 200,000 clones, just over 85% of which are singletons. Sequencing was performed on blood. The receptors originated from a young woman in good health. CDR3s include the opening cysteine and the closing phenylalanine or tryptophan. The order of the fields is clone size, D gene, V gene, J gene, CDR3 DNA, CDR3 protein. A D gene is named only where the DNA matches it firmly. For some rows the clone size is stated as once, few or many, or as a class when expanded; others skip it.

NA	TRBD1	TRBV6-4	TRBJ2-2	TGTGCCAGCAGGCGGGACAGGACCACCGGGGAGCTGTTTTTT	CASRRDRTTGELFF
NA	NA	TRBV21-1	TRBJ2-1	TGTGCCAGCATTAGCAGCGTCGGGACAGGGGGCGAAAGCGATGAGCAGTTCTTC	CASISSVGTGGESDEQFF
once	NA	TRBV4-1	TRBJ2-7	TGCGCCAGCAGCCAAGAATGGACCAACTCCTACGAGCAGTACTTC	CASSQEWTNSYEQYF
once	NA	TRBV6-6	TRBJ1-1	TGTGCCAGCAGTTTACAGGGAGTCAACACTGAAGCTTTCTTT	CASSLQGVNTEAFF
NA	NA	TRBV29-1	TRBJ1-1	TGCAGCGTTGAAGGAACAAGAAACACTGAAGCTTTCTTT	CSVEGTRNTEAFF
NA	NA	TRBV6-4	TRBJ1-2	TGTGCCAGCAGTGACGAGGGTTATAACTATGGCTACACCTTC	CASSDEGYNYGYTF
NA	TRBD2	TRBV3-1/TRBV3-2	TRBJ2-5	TGTGCCAGCAGCCTACTTCGCGGGGGGTCTGGAGAGACCCAGTACTTC	CASSLLRGGSGETQYF
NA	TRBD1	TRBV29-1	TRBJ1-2	TGCAGCGTTAACGAACCGCACGGACAGGAACCAGGGTATGGCTACACCTTC	CSVNEPHGQEPGYGYTF
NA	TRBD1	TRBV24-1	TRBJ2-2	TGTGCCACCAGTGGTGACAGGGGGCTCTCCACCGGGGAGCTGTTTTTT	CATSGDRGLSTGELFF
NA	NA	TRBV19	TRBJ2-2	TGTGCCAGTAGTGTAAAAGGGGTAACCGGGGAGCTGTTTTTT	CASSVKGVTGELFF
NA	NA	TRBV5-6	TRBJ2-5	TGTGCCAGCACTTCGGAGGGTTTACAAGAGACCCAGTACTTC	CASTSEGLQETQYF
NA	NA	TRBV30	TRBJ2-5	TGTGCCTGGAGTGTAGGGGCCGTAGGGACCCAGTACTTC	CAWSVGAVGTQYF
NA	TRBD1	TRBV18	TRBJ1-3	TGTGCCAGCTCCCCCCCAGGGACAGGCGGAAACACCATATATTTT	CASSPPGTGGNTIYF
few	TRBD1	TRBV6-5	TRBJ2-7	TGTGCCAGCAGTCATACACAGGGGGCAATCGAGCAGTACTTC	CASSHTQGAIEQYF
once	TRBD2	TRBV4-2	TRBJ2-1	TGTGCCAGCAGCCGACAACTAGCGGGGGGGATTCGGGAGCAGTTCTTC	CASSRQLAGGIREQFF
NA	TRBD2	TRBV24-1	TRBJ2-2	TGTGCCACCAGTGTTCGGCTAGCGGATAACACCGGGGAGCTGTTTTTT	CATSVRLADNTGELFF
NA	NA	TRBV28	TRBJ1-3	TGTGCCACCTTTAGTACGGGCTCTGGAAACACCATATATTTT	CATFSTGSGNTIYF
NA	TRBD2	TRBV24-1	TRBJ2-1	TGTGCCACCAGTGATATAGCGGGAGGGTACGGTGAGCAGTTCTTC	CATSDIAGGYGEQFF
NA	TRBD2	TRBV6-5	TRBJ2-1	TGTGCCAGCAGTTACTCGGCGGGAGGCTACAATGAGCAGTTCTTC	CASSYSAGGYNEQFF
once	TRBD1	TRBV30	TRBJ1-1	TGTGCCTGGAGATCCCAGGGGGCGGGAACTGAAGCTTTCTTT	CAWRSQGAGTEAFF
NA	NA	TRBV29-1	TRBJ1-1	TGCAGCGTTGAAGGGGGGGGGAACACTGAAGCTTTCTTT	CSVEGGGNTEAFF
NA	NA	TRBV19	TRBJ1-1	TGTGCCAGTAGCTTCCCGGGGAGTGAAGCTTTCTTT	CASSFPGSEAFF
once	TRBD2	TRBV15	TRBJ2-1	TGTGCCACCAGCACCCCCCCGGGGGGGGTCTACAATGAGCAGTTCTTC	CATSTPPGGVYNEQFF
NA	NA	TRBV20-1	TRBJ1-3	TGCAGTGCTAGTATAGGGCTGCAAGGAAACACCATATATTTT	CSASIGLQGNTIYF
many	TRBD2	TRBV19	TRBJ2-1	TGTGCCAGTAGCGGTGGGGGGACTAGCGGGGCCTCCTACAATGAGCAGTTCTTC	CASSGGGTSGASYNEQFF
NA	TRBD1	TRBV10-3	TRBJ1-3	TGTGCCAGCCGGGACAGTGGGGGAAACACCATATATTTT	CASRDSGGNTIYF
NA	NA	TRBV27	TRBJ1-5	TGTGCCAGCAGTTCTGGACAAGGTAGCAATCAGCCCCAGCATTTT	CASSSGQGSNQPQHF
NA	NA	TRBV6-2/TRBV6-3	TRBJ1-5	TGTGCCAGCAGCCGGGGGATAGGGGGGACCAGCAATCAGCCCCAGCATTTT	CASSRGIGGTSNQPQHF
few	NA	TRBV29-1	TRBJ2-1	TGCAGCGTTGAGGGATTAGCAGAGAGTCCACGGGGTGAGCAGTTCTTC	CSVEGLAESPRGEQFF
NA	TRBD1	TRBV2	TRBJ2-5	TGTGCCACCAGGACAGGGGGTTCGCGGGAGACCCAGTACTTC	CATRTGGSRETQYF
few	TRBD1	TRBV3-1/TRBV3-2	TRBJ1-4	TGTGCCAGCAGCCAGGCAGGGGGCCATGAAAAACTGTTTTTT	CASSQAGGHEKLFF
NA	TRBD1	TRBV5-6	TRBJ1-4	TGTGCCAGCAGCTTGACCGGGACAGAACTGTTTTTT	CASSLTGTELFF
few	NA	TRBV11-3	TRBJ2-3	TGTGCCAGCAGCTTAGGGGTGGGGGCCAACACAGATACGCAGTATTTT	CASSLGVGANTDTQYF
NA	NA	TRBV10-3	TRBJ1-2	TGTGCCACCAGAGCTGGGACAACTACTTCTAACTATGGCTACACCTTC	CATRAGTTTSNYGYTF
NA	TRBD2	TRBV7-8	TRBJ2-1	TGTGCCAGCAGCGTCTCCGGGACTAGCGGGGGTAATGAGCAGTTCTTC	CASSVSGTSGGNEQFF
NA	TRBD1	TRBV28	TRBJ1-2	TGTGCCAGCGGCCCCCGGGACAGGGGGCGCTTCAGCTATGGCTACACCTTC	CASGPRDRGRFSYGYTF
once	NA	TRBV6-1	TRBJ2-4	TGTGCCAGCAGTGTATGGCATCCGGAGACAGCCCTGGCCAAAAACATTCAGTACTTC	CASSVWHPETALAKNIQYF
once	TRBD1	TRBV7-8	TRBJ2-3	TGTGCCAGCAGCTTAGGGACAGGCGCTACGCAGTATTTT	CASSLGTGATQYF
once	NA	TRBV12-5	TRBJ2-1	TGTGCTAGTGGCCTCGAAGGGACCCCGGAGTTCTTC	CASGLEGTPEFF
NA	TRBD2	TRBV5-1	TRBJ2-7	TGCGCCCGCCGCTGGGGGGCGGGGGGCTACGAGCAGTACTTC	CARRWGAGGYEQYF
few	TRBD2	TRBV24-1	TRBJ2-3	TGTGCCACCAGTGATCCGAGCGGGAGGGGCACAGATACGCAGTATTTT	CATSDPSGRGTDTQYF
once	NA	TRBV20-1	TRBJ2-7	TGCAGTGCCCGAATGTCCTACGAGCAGTACTTC	CSARMSYEQYF
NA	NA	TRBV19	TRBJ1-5	TGTGCCAGTAGTATAGATTGGCGGACCAATCAGCCCCAGCATTTT	CASSIDWRTNQPQHF
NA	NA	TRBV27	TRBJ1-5	TGTGCCAGCAGTCTCAGGGGAAGCAATCAGCCCCAGCATTTT	CASSLRGSNQPQHF
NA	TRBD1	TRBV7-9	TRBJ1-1	TGTGCCAGCAGCTTAGGCGGGACAGGGGCACGGGCTTTCTTT	CASSLGGTGARAFF
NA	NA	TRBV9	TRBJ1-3	TGTGCCAGCAGCACCTCCGGGGCCGGTTTCTCTGGAAACACCATATATTTT	CASSTSGAGFSGNTIYF